This note documents a single TCR beta chain sequence. What it recognizes is unknown. Germline CDR1 KGHSH, CDR2 LQKENI. The germline V and J ends were trimmed by 6 bases and 3 bases, with 12 bases remaining between them. The CDR3 extends over 13 amino acids. This entry belongs to a study of cytomegalovirus exposure and HLA in healthy donors. The study's findings and limits: Cytomegalovirus status was reportedly diagnosed by the classifier with high sensitivity and specificity. Within the 95 to 150 validation repertoires, first-cohort TCR clusters tended to co-occur, according to a later analysis. There were 150 or so TCR beta chains listed as cytomegalovirus-associated. Despite most TCR sequences being rare, some public TCRs occurred in many donors.

The table came from immunoSEQ multiplex PCR; TCRdb's copy has only in-frame clones and leaves some out. The sample consists of more than 300,000 clones, around 86% of them appearing once. The origin of this receptor is a woman between 18 and 29 years old in good health and CMV-seronegative. The gene calls are TRBV18 and TRBJ2-7; D possibly corresponds to TRBD2 (5 bases). Input material: PBMCs. The CDR3 sequence: CASSPIEGYEQYF. CDR3 bases: TGTGCCAGCTCTCCGATCGAGGGCTACGAGCAGTACTTC. The full variable domain, with the rest looked up from reference TRBV18 and TRBJ2-7, is NAGVMQNPRHLVRRRGQEARLRCSPMKGHSHVYWYRQLPEEGLKFMVYLQKENIIDESGMPKERFSAEFPKEGPSILRIQQVVRGDSAAYFCASSPIEGYEQYFGPGTRLTVT.